One TCR beta chain is described in this entry. The CDR3 sequence is 13 residues long. Germline CDR1 is KGHSH and CDR2 is LQKENI. V was trimmed by 4 bases and J by 1 base, leaving 7 bases between them. This sample is part of a study of shared clonotypes between healthy human individuals. TCRdb's table, derived via immunoSEQ multiplex PCR, lists solely in-frame clones and lacks some. The table has a few million clones, 90% to 95% seen once. The receptor's source is a man between 18 and 29 years old in good health. Some clones in this sample may be carry-over from other donors' samples. The rearrangement links TRBV18 to TRBJ1-2; D remains ambiguous. The sample comprised naive CD4+ T cells from PBMCs. The subset here: CD45RA+ positively selected. The CDR3 DNA is TGTGCCAGCTCACACGGAGTTAACTATGGCTACACCTTC. Protein sequence: CASSHGVNYGYTF.